This TCR beta chain was obtained from a study of T cells in localized non-small cell lung cancer. Produced via immunoSEQ multiplex PCR; TCRdb's table is partial and in-frame only. There are 130,000 or so clones in the sample; about 89% occur only once, and around 1.5% lies in the top ten. This material consisted of peripheral blood, taken before any cancer treatment. The TCR was taken from an older female donor with stage I lung adenocarcinoma.

Here the CDR3 DNA reads TGCAGCGTGGGGGGACAGGGTGGCTCCTACAATGAGCAGTTCTTC. It specifies CSVGGQGGSYNEQFF. The chain uses TRBV29-1 and TRBJ2-1, with 9 positions matching TRBD1. Trimming at V came to 6 bases and at J to 0 bases, leaving 6 bases not matched to a gene. The CDR3 is 15 residues long. Germline-derived CDR1 and CDR2 are SQVTM and ANQGSEA.